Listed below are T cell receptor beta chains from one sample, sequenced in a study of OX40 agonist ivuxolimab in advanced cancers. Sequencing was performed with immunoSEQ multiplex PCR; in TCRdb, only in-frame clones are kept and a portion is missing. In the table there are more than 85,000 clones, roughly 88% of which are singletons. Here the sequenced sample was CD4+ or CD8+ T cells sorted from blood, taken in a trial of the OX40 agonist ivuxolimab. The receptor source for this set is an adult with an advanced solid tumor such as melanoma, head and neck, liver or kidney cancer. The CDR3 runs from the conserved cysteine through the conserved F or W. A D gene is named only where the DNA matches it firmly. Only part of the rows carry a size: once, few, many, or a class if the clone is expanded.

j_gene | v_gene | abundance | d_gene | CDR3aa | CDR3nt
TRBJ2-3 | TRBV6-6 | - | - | CASSYGHRRITDTQYF | TGTGCCAGCAGTTACGGACACCGCAGAATAACAGATACGCAGTATTTT
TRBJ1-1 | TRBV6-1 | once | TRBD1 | CASSASGTGTNTEAFF | TGTGCCAGCAGTGCGTCCGGGACAGGGACCAACACTGAAGCTTTCTTT
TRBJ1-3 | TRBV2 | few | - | CASSEGRGLGHF | TGTGCCAGCAGTGAGGGCCGGGGCTTAGGGCATTTT
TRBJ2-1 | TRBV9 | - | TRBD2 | CASSTRPGLAGGNEQFF | TGTGCCAGCAGCACACGACCGGGACTAGCGGGAGGTAATGAGCAGTTCTTC
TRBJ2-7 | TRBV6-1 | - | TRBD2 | CASSDNPSGRFNEQYF | TGTGCCAGCAGTGATAACCCGAGCGGGAGGTTCAACGAGCAGTACTTC
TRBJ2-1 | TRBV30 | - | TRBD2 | CAWSPGLADNEQFF | TGTGCCTGGAGTCCGGGACTAGCCGACAATGAGCAGTTCTTC
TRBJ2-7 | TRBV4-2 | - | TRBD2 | CASSPGGRASLSYEQYF | TGTGCCAGCAGCCCCGGGGGGAGGGCTAGTCTTAGCTACGAGCAGTACTTC
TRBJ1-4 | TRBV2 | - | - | CASAGGSFGEKLFF | TGTGCCAGCGCTGGGGGTTCGTTTGGTGAAAAACTGTTTTTT
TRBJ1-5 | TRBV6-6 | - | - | CASGEGYSNQPQHF | TGTGCCAGCGGCGAGGGGTATAGCAATCAGCCCCAGCATTTT
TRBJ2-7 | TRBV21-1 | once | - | CAPLGSACEQYF | TGTGCCCCCCTCGGCTCTGCGTGCGAGCAGTACTTC
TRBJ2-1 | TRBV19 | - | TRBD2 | CASSMAGVRNEQFF | TGTGCCAGTAGTATGGCGGGAGTGAGGAATGAGCAGTTCTTC
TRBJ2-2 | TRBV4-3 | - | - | CASSQTTLGTGELFF | TGCGCCAGCAGCCAGACGACCCTTGGAACCGGGGAGCTGTTTTTT
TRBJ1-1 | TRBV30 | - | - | CAWSDAPGFTEAFF | TGTGCCTGGAGTGACGCCCCGGGTTTTACTGAAGCTTTCTTT
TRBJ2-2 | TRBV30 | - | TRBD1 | CAWRRDSNTGELFF | TGTGCCTGGAGGAGGGACAGCAACACCGGGGAGCTGTTTTTT
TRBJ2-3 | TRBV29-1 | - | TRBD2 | CSVVSSGSSDTQYF | TGCAGCGTTGTGTCTAGCGGGAGCTCAGATACGCAGTATTTT
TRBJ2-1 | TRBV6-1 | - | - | CASSADSYNEQFF | TGTGCCAGCAGCGCGGACTCCTACAATGAGCAGTTCTTC
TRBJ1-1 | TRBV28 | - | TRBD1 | CASSHGQGNTEAFF | TGTGCCAGCAGTCATGGACAGGGGAACACTGAAGCTTTCTTT
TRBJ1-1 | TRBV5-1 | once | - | CASSVTGRGNTEAFF | TGCGCCAGCAGCGTGACAGGCCGGGGGAACACTGAAGCTTTCTTT
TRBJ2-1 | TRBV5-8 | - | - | CASRSRGGFYNEQFF | TGTGCCAGCAGGAGCCGGGGTGGTTTCTACAATGAGCAGTTCTTC
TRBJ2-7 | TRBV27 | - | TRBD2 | CASSEAGTRIYEQYF | TGTGCCAGCAGCGAGGCCGGGACTAGAATCTACGAGCAGTACTTC
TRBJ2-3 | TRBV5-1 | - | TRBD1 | CASSSWDSKDTQYF | TGCGCCAGCAGCTCCTGGGACAGTAAAGATACGCAGTATTTT